Each of the 17 T cell receptor beta chains below was sequenced from the same sample in a study of cytomegalovirus exposure and HLA in healthy donors. Primers: 60 Vbeta forward and 13 Jbeta reverse. Profiling relied on immunoSEQ multiplex PCR, and the TCRdb table lists in-frame clones only, not all of them. The repertoire holds about 150,000 clones, with roughly 63% as singletons. The sequencing sample was made of PBMCs. These receptors were collected from a woman in her sixties in good health and CMV-seropositive.

This clone turned up a few times. The chain couples TRBV28 to TRBJ2-7; no definite D call. The CDR3 sequence is 13 residues long. CDR1 and CDR2 (germline): MDHEN, SYDVKM. Trimming cost V 6 bases and J 3 bases, with 12 bases left between them. CDR3 sequence reads: CASSPGFGYEQYF. The CDR3 DNA follows: TGTGCCAGCAGCCCGGGTTTCGGCTACGAGCAGTACTTC.

This clone came up once. This chain joins TRBV4-2 and TRBJ1-3, with D perhaps TRBD1 (5 bases). V was cut by 4 bases and J by 2 bases, with 21 bases left in between. CDR1 LGHNA and CDR2 YNFKEQ come from the germline V gene. The CDR3 is 18 residues long. For the CDR3, the DNA is TGTGCCAGCAGCCCCTTAATCGGCAGGGCTAATGCTGGAAACACCATATATTTT. It translates to CASSPLIGRANAGNTIYF.

This clone was seen only a few times. The chain combines TRBV28 with TRBJ2-5; D unclear. V was clipped by 6 bases and J by 0 bases, with 8 bases between them. CDR1 MDHEN and CDR2 SYDVKM come from the germline V gene. This CDR3 contains 13 residues. CDR3 protein: CASSPLDQETQYF. CDR3 coding DNA: TGTGCCAGCAGCCCACTGGACCAAGAGACCCAGTACTTC.

In its sample, this clone was seen once. V and J are TRBV27 and TRBJ2-7; D perhaps matches TRBD2 (6 bases). The CDR3 is made up of 16 amino acids. Trimming took off 0 bases at V and 0 bases at J, with 12 bases between the two ends. Per germline, CDR1 MNHEY and CDR2 SMNVEV (reference sequence). This CDR3 reads CASSLSQGLISYEQYF. In nucleotides, the CDR3 is TGTGCCAGCAGTTTATCCCAGGGACTCATCTCCTACGAGCAGTACTTC.

The chain joins TRBV5-1 to TRBJ2-6, with D possibly matching TRBD2 (5 bases). V was pared by 0 bases and J by 1 base, with 8 bases between. CDR3 length: 16 amino acids. Germline lookup yields CDR1 SGHRS and CDR2 YFSETQ. CDR3 sequence reads: CASSLVANSGANVLTF. CDR3 nucleotide sequence: TGCGCCAGCAGCTTGGTAGCGAATTCTGGGGCCAACGTCCTGACTTTC.

V is TRBV30 and J is TRBJ2-7; D is possibly TRBD2 (6 bases). The V gene's germline CDR1 is GTSNPN and CDR2 SVGIG (reference sequence). V was clipped by 0 bases and J by 2 bases, with 14 bases between them. The length of the CDR3 is 15 residues. In DNA, the CDR3 is TGTGCCTGGAGTGTAGGGCGGGGCATTACCTACGAGCAGTACTTC. Translated, it gives CAWSVGRGITYEQYF. The variable domain in full, with the rest retrieved from reference TRBV30 and TRBJ2-7, is SQTIHQWPATLVQPVGSPLSLECTVEGTSNPNLYWYRQAAGRGLQLLFYSVGIGQISSEVPQNLSASRPQDRQFILSSKKLLLSDSGFYLCAWSVGRGITYEQYFGPGTRLTVT.

The chain is built from TRBV29-1 and TRBJ2-7; 7 bases match TRBD2. The CDR3 consists of 14 residues. From germline, CDR1 is SQVTM and CDR2 ANQGSEA. Unmatched junction bases numbered 14, after V lost 7 bases and J lost 5 bases. The CDR3 here is CSDSSRLAHHEQYF. Written as DNA, the CDR3 is TGCAGCGACAGCTCAAGACTAGCTCACCACGAGCAGTACTTC.

The J gene is TRBJ2-1, the V gene TRBV7-9; D gene uncertain. This CDR3 contains 13 residues. Germline-derived CDR1 and CDR2 are SEHNR and FQNEAQ (reference sequence). V was cut by 4 bases and J by 6 bases, with 10 bases left in between. CDR3 region: CASSSIRGNEQFF. DNA for the CDR3: TGTGCCAGCAGCTCAATCCGAGGCAATGAGCAGTTCTTC.

This clone is a singleton in its sample. The chain links TRBV9 to TRBJ2-7; 8 nucleotides align to TRBD2. The CDR3 is 15 amino acids. Looked up from germline, CDR1 is SGDLS and CDR2 is YYNGEE. With V trimmed by 0 bases and J by 6 bases, 8 bases remained unmatched. The CDR3 loop is CASSVDGRALSEQYF. The CDR3 DNA reads as TGTGCCAGCAGCGTAGACGGGAGGGCCTTGAGCGAGCAGTACTTC.

The rearrangement joins TRBV5-6 to TRBJ1-6, with TRBD1 identical over 9 bases. There are 16 residues in the CDR3. Germline lookup yields CDR1 SGHDT and CDR2 YYEEEE. The V gene end was trimmed by 3 bases and the J gene end by 6 bases; junction bases not matched to a gene: 7. The CDR3 DNA reads TGTGCCAGCAGCTCCGGGACAGGGAACGCTAATTCACCCCTCCACTTT. Its protein product is CASSSGTGNANSPLHF.

Regarding this clone: This same CDR3 is encoded by further DNA sequences in the sample. The chain is built from TRBV29-1 and TRBJ1-2, with D possibly matching TRBD1 (5 bases). The CDR3 contains 14 residues. Trimming left V 3 bases short and J 3 bases short, with 14 bases between. Looked up from germline, CDR1 is SQVTM and CDR2 is ANQGSEA. CDR3 loop: CSVDFGRGDYGYTF. The CDR3 coding sequence is TGCAGCGTTGATTTCGGGAGGGGCGACTATGGCTACACCTTC. The full variable domain, rest sourced from reference TRBV29-1 and TRBJ1-2, is SAVISQKPSRDICQRGTSLTIQCQVDSQVTMMFWYRQQPGQSLTLIATANQGSEATYESGFVIDKFPISRPNLTFSTLTVSNMSPEDSSIYLCSVDFGRGDYGYTFGSGTRLTVV.

The rearrangement uses TRBV30 and TRBJ1-6; D uncertain. V lost 3 bases to trimming and J lost 6 bases, with 15 bases between them. Germline V gene lookup returns CDR1 GTSNPN and CDR2 SVGIG (reference sequence). The CDR3 runs 15 residues. Here the CDR3 DNA reads TGTGCCTGGAGAGACGACCCGGCGGGTAATTCACCCCTCCACTTT. Translation gives CAWRDDPAGNSPLHF.

The chain employs TRBV9 and TRBJ2-2, with D unresolved. Germline V gives CDR1 SGDLS, CDR2 YYNGEE. The CDR3 spans 14 residues. V was shortened by 0 bases and J by 1 base, with 4 bases between the two germline ends. The CDR3 DNA sequence: TGTGCCAGCAGCGTAGCCGGGAACACCGGGGAGCTGTTTTTT. Translating gives CASSVAGNTGELFF.

The chain couples TRBV7-8 to TRBJ2-7, with 13 bases identical to TRBD2. Germline lookup yields CDR1 SGHVS and CDR2 FQNEAQ. Trimming removed 1 base from V and 10 bases from J; junction bases left unmatched: 4. CDR3 length: 14 residues. This CDR3 is CASSLVGTSGTQYF. CDR3 in DNA: TGTGCCAGCAGCTTAGTCGGGACTAGCGGGACTCAGTACTTC. Full variable domain (missing parts from reference TRBV7-8 and TRBJ2-7): GAGVSQSPRYKVAKRGQDVALRCDPISGHVSLFWYQQALGQGPEFLTYFQNEAQLDKSGLPSDRFFAERPEGSVSTLKIQRTQQEDSAVYLCASSLVGTSGTQYFGPGTRLTVT.

This clone was recorded a few times. The V and J genes are TRBV9 and TRBJ2-5; weak D call: TRBD1 (6 bases). The ends were cut back, 0 bases at V and 8 bases at J, with 14 bases in the middle. Germline V gives CDR1 SGDLS, CDR2 YYNGEE. This CDR3 comprises 14 residues. CDR3 sequence (DNA): TGTGCCAGCAGCGTAGAAGGGCAGGGGCTAACCCAGTACTTC. This codes for CASSVEGQGLTQYF.

The chain combines TRBV29-1 with TRBJ2-3, with TRBD2 matching 10 bases. The CDR3 totals 14 residues. Unmatched junction bases numbered 5, after V lost 6 bases and J lost 2 bases. Germline CDR1 and CDR2: SQVTM and ANQGSEA. CDR3 sequence: CSVVGLAATDTQYF. CDR3 bases: TGCAGCGTGGTCGGACTAGCGGCCACAGATACGCAGTATTTT.

The rearrangement uses TRBV6-5 and TRBJ1-2; D is possibly TRBD1 (6 bases). The CDR3 spans 14 residues. Trimming took off 6 bases at V and 4 bases at J, with 15 bases between the two ends. Looked up from germline, CDR1 is MNHEY and CDR2 is SVGAGI. The CDR3 region is CASRSDSSLYGYTF. The CDR3 nucleotides read TGTGCCAGCAGATCGGACAGTTCCCTCTATGGCTACACCTTC.